This T cell receptor beta chain was found in a study of blood T cell repertoires in COVID-19. At the level of the study: Some COVID-19 samples were acute and others convalescent; all came from the United States, Italy and Spain.

Produced via immunoSEQ multiplex PCR; TCRdb's table is partial and in-frame only. The table records fewer than 40,000 clones, more than 80% of them present only once. This CDR3 has 12 residues. Trimming took 4 bases from V and 9 from J, leaving 11 bases between them. Looked up from germline, CDR1 is SGHDT and CDR2 is YYEEEE. This receptor was taken from a woman aged 35 to 49 with active or convalescent COVID-19. Sequencing was performed on peripheral blood. The chain employs TRBV5-6 and TRBJ2-1, with D possibly TRBD2 on 5 matching bases. The CDR3 loop is CASSPTGSEQFF. The DNA of the CDR3 is TGTGCCAGCAGCCCGACGGGAAGTGAGCAGTTCTTC. The full variable domain, rest sourced from reference TRBV5-6 and TRBJ2-1, is DAGVTQSPTHLIKTRGQQVTLRCSPKSGHDTVSWYQQALGQGPQFIFQYYEEEERQRGNFPDRFSGHQFPNYSSELNVNALLLGDSALYLCASSPTGSEQFFGPGTRLTVL.